This T cell receptor beta chain was observed in a study of blood T cells in healthy people across ages. Germline assignment: CDR1 SGHTA and CDR2 FQGNSA. This CDR3 has 14 residues. V dropped 5 bases and J dropped 4 bases, with 14 bases sitting between them. Combining a sample-barcoded 5' primer with a J-beta primer mix, a second PCR ran for about 6 to 11 cycles. MiXCR was run by TCRdb on the 5' RACE reads, yielding one entry per CDR3 protein. The table shows around 990,000 distinct CDR3 sequences, with roughly two fifths occurring only once. Whole-study findings and limits: Relative to aged donors, long-lived donors carried more naive CD4+ cells and displayed higher diversity. Researchers deemed the diversity estimates from one million T cells underestimates.

Comments on this clonotype: The antigen remains unidentified.

The sample comprised blood. The source of this sequence is a man aged 18 to 29 in good health. The chain is built from TRBV7-2 and TRBJ1-2; no firm D call. The CDR3 sequence is CASSLGSSGYGYTF. The CDR3, as DNA: TGTGCCAGCAGCCTAGGGTCATCGGGCTATGGCTACACCTTC.